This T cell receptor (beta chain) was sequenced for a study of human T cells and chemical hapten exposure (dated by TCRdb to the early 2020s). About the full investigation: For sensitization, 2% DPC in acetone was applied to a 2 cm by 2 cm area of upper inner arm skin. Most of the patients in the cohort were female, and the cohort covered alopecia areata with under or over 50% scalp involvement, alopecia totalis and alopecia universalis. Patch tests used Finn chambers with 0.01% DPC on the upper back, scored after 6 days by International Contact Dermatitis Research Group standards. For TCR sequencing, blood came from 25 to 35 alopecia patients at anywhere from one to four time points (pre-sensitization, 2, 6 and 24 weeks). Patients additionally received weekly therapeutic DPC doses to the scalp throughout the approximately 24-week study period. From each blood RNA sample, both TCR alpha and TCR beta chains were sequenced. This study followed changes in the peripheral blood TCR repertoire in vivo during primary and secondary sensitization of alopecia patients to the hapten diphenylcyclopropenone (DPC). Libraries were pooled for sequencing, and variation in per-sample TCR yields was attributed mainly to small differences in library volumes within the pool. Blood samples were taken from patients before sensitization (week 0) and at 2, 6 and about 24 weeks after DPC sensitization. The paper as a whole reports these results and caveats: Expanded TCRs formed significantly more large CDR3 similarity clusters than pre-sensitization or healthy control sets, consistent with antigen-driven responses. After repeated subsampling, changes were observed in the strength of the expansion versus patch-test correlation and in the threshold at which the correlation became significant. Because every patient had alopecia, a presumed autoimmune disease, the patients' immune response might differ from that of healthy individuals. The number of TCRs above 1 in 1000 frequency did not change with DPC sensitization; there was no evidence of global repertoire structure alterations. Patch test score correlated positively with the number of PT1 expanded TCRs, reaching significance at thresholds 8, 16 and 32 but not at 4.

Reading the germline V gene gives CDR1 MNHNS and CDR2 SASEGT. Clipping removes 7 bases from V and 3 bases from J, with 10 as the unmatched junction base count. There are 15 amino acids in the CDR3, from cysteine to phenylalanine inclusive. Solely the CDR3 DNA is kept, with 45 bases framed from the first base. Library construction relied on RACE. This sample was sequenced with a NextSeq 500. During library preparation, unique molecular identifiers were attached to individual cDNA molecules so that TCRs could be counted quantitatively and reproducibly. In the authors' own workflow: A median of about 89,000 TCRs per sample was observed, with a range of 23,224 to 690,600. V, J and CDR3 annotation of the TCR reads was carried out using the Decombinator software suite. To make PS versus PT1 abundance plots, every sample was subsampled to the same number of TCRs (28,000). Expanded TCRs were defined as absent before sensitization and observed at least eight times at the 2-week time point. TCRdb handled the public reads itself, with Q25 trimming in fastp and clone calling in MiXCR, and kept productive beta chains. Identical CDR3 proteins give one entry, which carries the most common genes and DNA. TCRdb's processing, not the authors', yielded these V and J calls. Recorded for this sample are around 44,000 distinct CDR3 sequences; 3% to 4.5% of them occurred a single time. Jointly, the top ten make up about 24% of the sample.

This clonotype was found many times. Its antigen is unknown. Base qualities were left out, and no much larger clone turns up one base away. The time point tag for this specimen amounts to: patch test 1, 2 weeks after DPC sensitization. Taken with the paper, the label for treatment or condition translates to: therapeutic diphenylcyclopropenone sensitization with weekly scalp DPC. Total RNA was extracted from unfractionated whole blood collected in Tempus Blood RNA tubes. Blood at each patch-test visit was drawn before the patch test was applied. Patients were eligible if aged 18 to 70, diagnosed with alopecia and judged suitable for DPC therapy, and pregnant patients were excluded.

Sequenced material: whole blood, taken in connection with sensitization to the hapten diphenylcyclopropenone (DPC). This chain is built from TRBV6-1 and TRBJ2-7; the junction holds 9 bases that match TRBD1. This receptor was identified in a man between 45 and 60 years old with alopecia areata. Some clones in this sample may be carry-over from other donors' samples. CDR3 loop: CASTPRTGVVYEQYF. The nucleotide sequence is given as TGTGCCAGCACCCCAAGGACAGGGGTTGTCTACGAGCAGTACTTC.